This T cell receptor beta chain was profiled in a study of blood T cell repertoires in COVID-19. Study details: Spain, Italy and the United States supplied samples that represented acute and convalescent COVID-19. T cells, B-cell-depleted T cells, or PBMCs supplied cDNA or gDNA.

Authors' methods: Reference gene primer amplification gave estimated nucleated cell counts. TCRdb's copy holds only in-frame clones and misses some; the assay was immunoSEQ multiplex PCR. V and J calls plus clone size are reproduced from that table; the DNA served to infer D and trimming. In the table there are some 40,000 clones, about 86% of which are singletons. The CDR3 has 12 amino acids. V dropped 2 bases and J dropped 4 bases, with 6 bases sitting between them. CDR1 is SEHNR, CDR2 FQNEAQ, per germline (reference sequence). Sequencing input: peripheral blood. The V gene is TRBV7-9, the J gene TRBJ2-7, with no clear D. This sequence was found in a man aged 35 to 55 with active COVID-19. The CDR3 loop reads CASSLSGYEQYF. CDR3 nucleotides: TGTGCCAGCAGCTTATCAGGTTACGAGCAGTACTTC.